The 15 T cell receptor beta chains listed next were all sequenced from one sample in a study of CD8+ T cells in alopecia areata listed by TCRdb under 2018. The method was the immunoSEQ multiplex PCR assay. RNA was extracted from all samples and reverse transcribed into cDNA, which served as template for TCR sequencing. This is the immuneACCESS table as TCRdb keeps it, with only in-frame sequences that have V and J called. A part of the clones is gone; compared with another copy, unresolved V genes explain less than half, and the rest is unexplained. The sample table records 210,000 or so clones; around 66% of these occur just once. The ten largest clonotypes hold roughly 1.2% of the sample. This sample's treatment or condition label indicates: oral pan-JAK inhibitor, 5-10 mg twice daily. The material sequenced was CD4+ T cells sorted from blood, taken around week 42, from a patient treated with tofacitinib. These TCRs come from a human donor with alopecia areata.

V and J are TRBV15 and TRBJ1-2; weak D call: TRBD1 (5 bases). V was shortened by 1 base and J by 8 bases, with 14 bases between the two germline ends. The CDR3 extends over 14 amino acids. Germline CDR1 is LNHNV and CDR2 is YYDKDF (reference sequence). The CDR3 region is CATSRVGRGEGYTF. The CDR3 DNA is TGTGCCACCAGCAGAGTGGGCCGGGGCGAGGGCTACACCTTC.

This chain connects TRBV6-4 to TRBJ1-2, with D perhaps matching TRBD1 (6 bases). CDR1 and CDR2 from the germline V gene are MRHNA and SNTAGT. This CDR3 region has 14 residues. V was shortened by 2 bases and J by 8 bases, with 15 bases between the two germline ends. CDR3 DNA: TGTGCCAGCAGTGACGGTCCAAGGGGGGTCGGCTACACCTTC. It is translated as CASSDGPRGVGYTF.

V gene TRBV7-8 combines with J gene TRBJ1-6; D possibly corresponds to TRBD1 (5 bases). This CDR3 has 15 residues. CDR1 and CDR2 from the germline V gene are SGHVS and FQNEAQ. With 5 bases removed from V and 7 bases from J, the gap between germline ends came to 15 bases. This CDR3 reads CASSLGEGGNSPLHF. Written as DNA, the CDR3 is TGTGCCAGCAGCCTAGGGGAGGGTGGCAATTCACCCCTCCACTTT.

This rearrangement joins TRBV30 to TRBJ1-1, with D possibly matching TRBD1 (5 bases). V was shortened by 0 bases and J by 1 base, with 18 bases between the two germline ends. This CDR3 has 17 residues. Germline assignment: CDR1 GTSNPN and CDR2 SVGIG (reference sequence). CDR3 loop: CAWSVRARGFGNTEAFF. The CDR3 DNA sequence: TGTGCCTGGAGTGTACGCGCGCGGGGGTTCGGGAACACTGAAGCTTTCTTT.

The chain joins TRBV2 to TRBJ2-5; TRBD2 matches 11 bases. The CDR3 consists of 14 residues. In germline, CDR1 is SNHLY, CDR2 FYNNEI. The trim removed 8 bases at V and 5 bases at J, leaving 7 bases unmatched. CDR3 nucleotides: TGTGCCAGCTCTCGTAGCGGGGGGGCCGAGACCCAGTACTTC. Its translation: CASSRSGGAETQYF.

This chain links TRBV20-1 with TRBJ1-2; D is uncertain. Per the germline V gene, CDR1 is DFQATT and CDR2 is SNEGSKA (reference sequence). V lost 3 bases to trimming and J lost 8 bases, with 10 bases between them. This CDR3 has 11 residues. The CDR3 DNA sequence: TGCAGTGCTAGGATCCCAAACGGCTACACCTTC. Translating it yields CSARIPNGYTF.

By share of the sample, this clone is medium-sized (0.01 to 0.1%). This rearrangement joins TRBV10-3 to TRBJ1-5; D gene uncertain. Deletions cut 10 bases from V and 3 bases from J, with 13 bases between. The CDR3 consists of 13 residues. CDR1 is ENHRY, CDR2 SYGVKD, per germline. DNA of the CDR3: TGTGCCAGCCACGGAGAGATCAATCAGCCCCAGCATTTT. It is translated as CASHGEINQPQHF.

The chain links TRBV13 to TRBJ1-1; D gene unclear. Germline V lookup: CDR1 PRHDT, CDR2 FYEKMQ (reference sequence). V was cut by 3 bases and J by 5 bases, with 7 bases left in between. The CDR3 loop spans 12 amino acids. The CDR3 DNA follows: TGTGCCAGCAGCTTTGTTCGGACTGAAGCTTTCTTT. Its translation: CASSFVRTEAFF.

This clone has just a few counts. The chain uses TRBV6-5 and TRBJ2-3; 7 bases are a match to TRBD2. Looked up from germline, CDR1 is MNHEY and CDR2 is SVGAGI. CDR3 length equals 12 residues. V shed 2 bases, J shed 8 bases, and the junction held 1 base outside the gene matches. CDR3 in DNA: TGTGCCAGCAGTTACGGGGGGGTTACGCAGTATTTT. It is translated as CASSYGGVTQYF.

The chain has TRBV7-2 and TRBJ2-3; tentatively, D is TRBD1 (5 bases). From germline, CDR1 is SGHTA and CDR2 FQGNSA. The CDR3 runs 12 residues. Trimming removed 4 bases at V and 7 bases at J, with 9 bases between. The CDR3 sequence: CASSSGQNTQYF. In nucleotides, the CDR3 is TGTGCCAGCAGCTCAGGACAAAATACGCAGTATTTT.

The sample holds one count of this clone. V and J are TRBV27 and TRBJ1-5, with D unresolved. This CDR3 is built from 11 residues. Germline lookup yields CDR1 MNHEY and CDR2 SMNVEV (reference sequence). The ends were cut back, 7 bases at V and 6 bases at J, with 7 bases in the middle. The CDR3 bases are TGTGCCAGCACCGCGGGTCAGCCCCAGCATTTT. It is translated as CASTAGQPQHF.

This clone was seen a single time. V is TRBV7-2 and J is TRBJ2-1; 8 positions agree with TRBD2. The germline V gene has CDR1 SGHTA and CDR2 FQGNSA. V dropped 4 bases and J dropped 1; count of bases not matched to a gene: 9. This CDR3 region has 17 residues. The CDR3 protein is CASSSTGGAPSYNEQFF. In DNA form, the CDR3 reads TGTGCCAGCAGCTCCACGGGGGGGGCCCCATCCTACAATGAGCAGTTCTTC.

This chain connects TRBV23-1 to TRBJ1-2; D is ambiguous. TRBV23-1 is an ORF, with its function uncertain. Trimming stripped 10 bases from V and 5 bases from J, with 26 bases between. This CDR3 has 16 amino acids. CDR3 protein: CATNATRSGGWYGYTF. CDR3 nucleotide sequence: TGCGCCACCAACGCAACACGTTCGGGTGGATGGTATGGCTACACCTTC.

Note on this clone: An end of the junction does not agree with germline; a read error may underlie this. The V and J genes are TRBV29-1 and TRBJ2-7; TRBD1 matches at 7 bases. The CDR3 contains 13 residues. Germline CDR1 is SQVTM and CDR2 is ANQGSEA. The CDR3 nucleotides are TGCAGCGTCGAAGGGCCAGGGGGTAGCGAGCAGTACTTC. Amino acids: CSVEGPGGSEQYF.

This chain uses TRBV29-1 with TRBJ1-2, with TRBD1 identical over 7 bases. Germline V gene lookup returns CDR1 SQVTM and CDR2 ANQGSEA. V dropped 3 bases and J dropped 8; count of bases not matched to a gene: 12. This CDR3 is built from 14 residues. CDR3 in DNA: TGCAGCGTTGATACCGGAGGACAGGCGGGAGGCTACACCTTC. It specifies CSVDTGGQAGGYTF.